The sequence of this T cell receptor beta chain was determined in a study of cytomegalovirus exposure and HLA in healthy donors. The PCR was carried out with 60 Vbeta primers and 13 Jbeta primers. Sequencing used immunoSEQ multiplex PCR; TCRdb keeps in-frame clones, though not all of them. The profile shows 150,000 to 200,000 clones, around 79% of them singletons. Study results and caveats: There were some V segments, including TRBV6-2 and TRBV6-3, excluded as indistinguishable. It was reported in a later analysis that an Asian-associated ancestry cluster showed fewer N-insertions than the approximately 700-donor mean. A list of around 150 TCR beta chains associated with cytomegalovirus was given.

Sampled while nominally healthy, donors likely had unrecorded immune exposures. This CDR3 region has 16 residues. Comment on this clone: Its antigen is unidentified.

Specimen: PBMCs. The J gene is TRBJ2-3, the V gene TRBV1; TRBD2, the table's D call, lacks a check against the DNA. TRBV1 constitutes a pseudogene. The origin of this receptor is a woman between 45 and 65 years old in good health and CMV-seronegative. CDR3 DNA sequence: TGCACCAGCAGCCCCGGGACTAGCGGCGGGACAGATACGCAGTATTTT. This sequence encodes CTSSPGTSGGTDTQYF.